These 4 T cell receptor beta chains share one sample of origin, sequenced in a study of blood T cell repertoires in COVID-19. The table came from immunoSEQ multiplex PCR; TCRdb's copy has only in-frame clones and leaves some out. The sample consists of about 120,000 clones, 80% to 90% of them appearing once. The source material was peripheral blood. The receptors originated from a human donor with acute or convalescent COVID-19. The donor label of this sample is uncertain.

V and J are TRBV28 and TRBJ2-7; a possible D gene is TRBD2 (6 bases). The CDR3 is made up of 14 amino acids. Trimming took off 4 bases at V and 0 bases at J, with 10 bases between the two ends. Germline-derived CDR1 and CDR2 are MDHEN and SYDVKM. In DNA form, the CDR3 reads TGTGCCAGCAGTTACAGGACTATCTCCTACGAGCAGTACTTC. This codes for CASSYRTISYEQYF.

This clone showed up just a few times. The CDR3 spells CASSLDYTNTGELFF. The CDR3 nucleotides are TGCGCCAGCAGCTTGGACTATACGAACACCGGGGAGCTGTTTTTT. The chain joins TRBV5-1 to TRBJ2-2; D uncertain. Germline values: CDR1 SGHRS, CDR2 YFSETQ. The length of the CDR3 is 15 residues. With 0 bases removed from V and 0 bases from J, the gap between germline ends came to 6 bases.

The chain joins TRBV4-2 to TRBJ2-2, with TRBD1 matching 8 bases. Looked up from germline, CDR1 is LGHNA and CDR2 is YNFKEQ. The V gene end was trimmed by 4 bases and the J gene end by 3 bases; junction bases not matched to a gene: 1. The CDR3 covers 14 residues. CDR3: CASSPQGDTGELFF. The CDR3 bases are TGTGCCAGCAGCCCACAGGGGGACACCGGGGAGCTGTTTTTT.

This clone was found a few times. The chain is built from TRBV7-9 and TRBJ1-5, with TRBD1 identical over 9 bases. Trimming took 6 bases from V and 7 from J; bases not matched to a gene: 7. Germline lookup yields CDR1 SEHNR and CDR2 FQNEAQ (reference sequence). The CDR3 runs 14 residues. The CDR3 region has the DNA TGTGCCAGCAGTCCCGGGACAGGGCTCCAGCCCCAGCATTTT. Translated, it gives CASSPGTGLQPQHF.